What follows are 18 T cell receptor beta chains derived from one specimen sequenced in a study of T cell responses to AZD1222 COVID-19 vaccine. The data were produced by immunoSEQ multiplex PCR, yet TCRdb's version contains in-frame clones alone and is incomplete. The repertoire consists of around 150,000 clones, with about 92% occurring once and the leading ten covering approximately 0.98%. The sequences come from peripheral blood, collected 28 days after the second AZD1222 dose. The origin of the receptors is an adult who received the AZD1222 COVID-19 vaccine.

The V call is TRBV5-1, the J call TRBJ2-7, with D tentatively TRBD2 (6 bases). Germline V gene data show CDR1 as SGHRS and CDR2 as YFSETQ. V gave up 3 bases and J gave up 0 bases, with 13 bases separating them. This CDR3 has 15 amino acids. This chain's CDR3 is CASSSRGRSSYEQYF. The CDR3 region has the DNA TGCGCCAGCAGCTCCCGGGGGAGGAGCTCCTACGAGCAGTACTTC.

This chain joins TRBV4-2 and TRBJ2-3; maybe TRBD2 (5 bases). Germline V gives CDR1 LGHNA, CDR2 YNFKEQ. There are 15 residues in the CDR3. Trimming left V 0 bases short and J 3 bases short, with 10 bases between. Here the CDR3 reads CASSQEPGITDTQYF. The CDR3 DNA is TGTGCCAGCAGCCAAGAGCCGGGGATAACAGATACGCAGTATTTT.

The chain recombines TRBV2 with TRBJ1-4, with 7 nucleotides matching TRBD1. This CDR3 comprises 14 residues. Germline assignment: CDR1 SNHLY and CDR2 FYNNEI. J gave up 6 bases and V 6 bases, and 7 bases lay outside the gene matches. The CDR3 is CASRAGGGDEKLFF. CDR3 nucleotide sequence: TGTGCCAGCAGGGCAGGGGGGGGTGATGAAAAACTGTTTTTT. The full variable domain, rest sourced from reference TRBV2 and TRBJ1-4, is EPEVTQTPSHQVTQMGQEVILRCVPISNHLYFYWYRQILGQKVEFLVSFYNNEISEKSEIFDDQFSVERPDGSNFTLKIRSTKLEDSAMYFCASRAGGGDEKLFFGSGTQLSVL.

The V gene is TRBV19, the J gene TRBJ1-5, with no clear D. V was pared by 5 bases and J by 0 bases, with 23 bases between. The germline CDR1 and CDR2 sequences are LNHDA and SQIVND (reference sequence). This CDR3 is built from 19 residues. CDR3 nucleotide sequence: TGTGCCAGTAGTTCTCCTACAGCAAACGGACTCTATAGCAATCAGCCCCAGCATTTT. Residues: CASSSPTANGLYSNQPQHF.

The chain recombines TRBV3-1 (or the pseudogene TRBV3-2) with TRBJ2-5, with D perhaps TRBD2 (5 bases). V was cut by 5 bases and J by 5 bases, with 15 bases left in between. This CDR3 has 14 residues. Germline V lookup: CDR1 LGHDT, CDR2 YNNKEL (reference sequence). CDR3 sequence: CASSLLGLRETQYF. CDR3 DNA: TGTGCCAGCAGCTTACTAGGGCTCCGGGAGACCCAGTACTTC.

V is TRBV12-3 or TRBV12-4 and J is TRBJ1-2; D unclear. Trimming stripped 3 bases from V and 2 bases from J, with 7 bases between. This CDR3 contains 13 residues. DNA of the CDR3: TGTGCCAGCAGTTTTCCAAACAACTATGGCTACACCTTC. It is translated as CASSFPNNYGYTF.

The genes are TRBV19 and TRBJ1-3; D might be TRBD1 (5 bases). Germline V gene sequence: CDR1 LNHDA, CDR2 SQIVND (reference sequence). The CDR3 is 13 amino acids. The V end was cut by 6 bases, the J end by 2 bases, with 8 bases between. The CDR3 nucleotides are TGTGCCAGTAGCCGGGGGACTGGAAACACCATATATTTT. Translating gives CASSRGTGNTIYF.

The genes are TRBV4-1 and TRBJ2-6; D gene uncertain. The V and J ends lost 0 bases and 0 bases respectively, with 3 bases between them. CDR3 length: 15 residues. Germline lookup yields CDR1 MGHRA and CDR2 YSYEKL. CDR3 in amino acids: CASSQDLSGANVLTF. The CDR3, as DNA: TGCGCCAGCAGCCAAGATCTCTCTGGGGCCAACGTCCTGACTTTC.

This clone was observed a single time. The chain combines TRBV3-1 (or the pseudogene TRBV3-2) with TRBJ1-2; a possible D gene is TRBD1 (5 bases). V shed 0 bases and J shed 8 bases, with 16 bases lying between them. The CDR3 contains 15 residues. The germline V gene has CDR1 LGHDT and CDR2 YNNKEL (reference sequence). Written as DNA, the CDR3 is TGTGCCAGCAGCCAAGAAGAGACTCCGAGGGGAGGCTACACCTTC. It translates to CASSQEETPRGGYTF.

This sequence joins TRBV7-9 and TRBJ2-7; the D gene could be TRBD1 or TRBD2 (5 bases each). Trimming cost V 1 base and J 0 bases, with 10 bases left between them. CDR1 is SEHNR and CDR2 is FQNEAQ in the germline V gene (reference sequence). The CDR3 contains 15 residues. CDR3 DNA sequence: TGTGCCAGCAGCTTAGGGACGGGACCCTCCTACGAGCAGTACTTC. Protein sequence: CASSLGTGPSYEQYF. Looking up the rest from reference TRBV7-9 and TRBJ2-7 gives the full variable domain: DTGVSQNPRHKITKRGQNVTFRCDPISEHNRLYWYRQTLGQGPEFLTYFQNEAQLEKSRLLSDRFSAERPKGSFSTLEIQRTEQGDSAMYLCASSLGTGPSYEQYFGPGTRLTVT.

The chain has TRBV5-1 and TRBJ1-2; the D is unclear. Germline V gene data show CDR1 as SGHRS and CDR2 as YFSETQ. The CDR3 loop spans 13 amino acids. Trimming removed 0 bases at V and 5 bases at J, with 8 bases between. The CDR3 DNA is TGCGCCAGCAGCTTGGCTTGGAGTTATGGCTACACCTTC. It encodes CASSLAWSYGYTF.

The rearrangement joins TRBV2 to TRBJ2-7; D is possibly TRBD1 or TRBD2 (6 bases each). Germline CDR1 and CDR2: SNHLY and FYNNEI. There are 18 residues in the CDR3. Trimming pared 7 bases from V and 5 bases from J, leaving 30 bases between. CDR3 protein: CASTPLGGAGARLDEQYF. Here the CDR3 DNA reads TGTGCCAGCACCCCCCTCGGCGGGGCAGGGGCACGGTTGGACGAGCAGTACTTC. Combining the CDR3 with reference TRBV2 and TRBJ2-7 gives the whole variable domain EPEVTQTPSHQVTQMGQEVILRCVPISNHLYFYWYRQILGQKVEFLVSFYNNEISEKSEIFDDQFSVERPDGSNFTLKIRSTKLEDSAMYFCASTPLGGAGARLDEQYFGPGTRLTVT.

This rearrangement joins TRBV10-3 to TRBJ2-3; D ambiguous. The CDR3 runs 13 residues. Trimming took off 3 bases at V and 4 bases at J, with 8 bases between the two ends. In germline, CDR1 is ENHRY, CDR2 SYGVKD. The CDR3 loop reads CAISDAVADTQYF. The CDR3 DNA is TGTGCCATCAGTGATGCGGTCGCAGATACGCAGTATTTT.

J is TRBJ1-1 and V is TRBV10-3; D remains ambiguous. CDR3 length equals 15 residues. From germline, CDR1 is ENHRY and CDR2 SYGVKD. V was cut by 0 bases and J by 1 base, with 9 bases left in between. As DNA, the CDR3 is TGTGCCATCAGTGAGTCGGCAGGTGGGAACACTGAAGCTTTCTTT. Amino acid sequence: CAISESAGGNTEAFF.

This chain joins TRBV12-5 and TRBJ2-7, with 8 nucleotides matching TRBD1. After removal of 5 bases from V and 6 bases from J, the junction contained 9 bases not matched to a gene. Per germline, CDR1 LGHNT and CDR2 FRNRAP. The CDR3 has 14 amino acids. The CDR3 DNA sequence: TGTGCTAGTGGTCTCCGGGACAGGTTTTTCGAGCAGTACTTC. Amino acids: CASGLRDRFFEQYF.

The rearrangement uses TRBV27 and TRBJ1-6, with D tentatively TRBD1 (6 bases). Germline loops: CDR1 MNHEY, CDR2 SMNVEV (reference sequence). This CDR3 comprises 17 residues. Trimming removed 3 bases from V and 7 bases from J, with 19 bases in between. CDR3 protein: CASSFLPGAGRNSPLHF. The CDR3 nucleotides read TGTGCCAGCAGTTTTCTACCGGGGGCAGGGAGGAATTCACCCCTCCACTTT.

V is TRBV19 and J is TRBJ1-4, with 9 bases that match TRBD1. Trimming at V came to 5 bases and at J to 0 bases, leaving 10 bases not matched to a gene. CDR3 length: 18 amino acids. CDR1 and CDR2 from the germline V gene are LNHDA and SQIVND (reference sequence). The CDR3 protein is CASSETGTGTATNEKLFF. The CDR3 DNA follows: TGTGCCAGTAGTGAAACCGGGACAGGGACTGCAACTAATGAAAAACTGTTTTTT.

The chain recombines TRBV7-6 with TRBJ1-5; D is undetermined. This CDR3 is 15 amino acids long. The V gene lost 3 bases and the J gene lost 5 bases, with 14 bases spanning the gap. CDR1 is SGHVS and CDR2 is FNYEAQ in the germline V gene. CDR3 coding DNA: TGTGCCAGCAGCTTGACCACCAGCAGGCATCAGCCCCAGCATTTT. Protein product: CASSLTTSRHQPQHF.